Below are 19 T cell receptor beta chains sequenced from a single sample in a study of blood T cell repertoires in COVID-19. Produced via immunoSEQ multiplex PCR; TCRdb's table is partial and in-frame only. The sample records 220,000 or so clones, roughly 88% being singletons. The sample was PBMCs or T cells enriched from blood (not recorded which). Receptors were obtained from a woman between 50 and 59 years old who had recovered from COVID-19.

This chain links TRBV7-9 with TRBJ1-5, with D hard to call. V shed 5 bases and J shed 0 bases, with 8 bases lying between them. Germline CDR1 reads SEHNR; CDR2 reads FQNEAQ (reference sequence). This CDR3 comprises 14 residues. The CDR3 loop is CASSPQYSNQPQHF. The CDR3 nucleotides read TGTGCCAGCAGCCCACAGTATAGCAATCAGCCCCAGCATTTT.

Points on this clone: A read error may account for a junction end that differs from germline. The rearrangement joins TRBV7-9 to TRBJ2-7, with 9 bases fitting TRBD2. CDR1 is SEHNR and CDR2 is FQNEAQ in the germline V gene (reference sequence). There are 11 residues in the CDR3. CDR3 protein: CASSFDRTSEF. CDR3 nucleotides: TGTGCCAGCAGCTTTGACCGGACTAGCGAATTC.

The chain links TRBV28 to TRBJ1-2; no firm D call. The CDR3 length is 14 residues. Trimming stripped 3 bases from V and 10 bases from J, with 18 bases between. Germline loops: CDR1 MDHEN, CDR2 SYDVKM. The CDR3 nucleotides read TGTGCCAGCAGTTTCTTCCCCACCGCTGTAGACTACACCTTC. Translation: CASSFFPTAVDYTF.

The V and J genes are TRBV2 and TRBJ1-4, with D uncertain. The V gene lost 6 bases and the J gene lost 7 bases, with 24 bases spanning the gap. This CDR3 has 17 amino acids. CDR1 and CDR2 (germline): SNHLY, FYNNEI. CDR3 nucleotide sequence: TGTGCCAGCAGAAAGACAAGAGATAGTATATTAGGTGAAAAACTGTTTTTT. Protein sequence: CASRKTRDSILGEKLFF.

V is TRBV12-3 or TRBV12-4 and J is TRBJ1-1; 10 positions agree with TRBD1. The CDR3 loop spans 13 amino acids. The V segment lost 6 bases and the J segment 5 bases; nucleotides outside the gene matches: 3. CDR3 sequence: CASSRTGGTEAFF. The CDR3 DNA sequence: TGTGCCAGCAGCAGGACAGGGGGAACTGAAGCTTTCTTT.

This chain joins TRBV28 and TRBJ2-3; a possible D gene is TRBD1 (6 bases). The germline V gene encodes CDR1 MDHEN and CDR2 SYDVKM. CDR3 length equals 13 residues. The V end was cut by 7 bases, the J end by 1 base, with 9 bases between. The CDR3 region is CASNNRGTDTQYF. The CDR3 region has the DNA TGTGCCAGCAATAACAGGGGCACAGATACGCAGTATTTT.

The V gene is TRBV13, the J gene TRBJ2-5, with 9 bases matching TRBD2. The CDR3 covers 15 residues. Germline V gene sequence: CDR1 PRHDT, CDR2 FYEKMQ (reference sequence). The V segment lost 5 bases and the J segment 2 bases; nucleotides outside the gene matches: 6. CDR3 coding DNA: TGTGCCAGCAGCCCCCGACTAGCGGTACAAGAGACCCAGTACTTC. Translation: CASSPRLAVQETQYF.

The table lists this clone with a count of one. The V gene is TRBV7-2, the J gene TRBJ2-1, with D possibly being TRBD2 (6 bases). CDR3 length: 16 amino acids. The germline gives CDR1 SGHTA, CDR2 FQGNSA. Trimming took 1 base from V and 3 from J, leaving 13 bases between them. The CDR3: CASSLVLAGNYNEQFF. CDR3 nucleotides: TGTGCCAGCAGCTTAGTATTGGCGGGGAACTACAATGAGCAGTTCTTC.

This clone was seen a few times. The CDR3 region has the DNA TGCGCCAGCAGCCAAGATATCCAGGGGGTAACACCCCTCCACTTT. It encodes CASSQDIQGVTPLHF. The chain has TRBV4-1 and TRBJ1-6; 7 nucleotides agree with TRBD1. This CDR3 spans 15 amino acids. V trimming: 0 bases; J trimming: 11 bases; junction bases outside the gene matches: 7. Germline V gives CDR1 MGHRA, CDR2 YSYEKL.

The rearrangement links TRBV2 to TRBJ2-7; possible D gene TRBD2, 5 bases. There are 14 residues in the CDR3. V was pared by 7 bases and J by 6 bases, with 19 bases between. The germline V gene has CDR1 SNHLY and CDR2 FYNNEI. The CDR3 is CASNGLSKFGEQYF. The CDR3 coding sequence is TGTGCCAGCAATGGACTCTCAAAGTTTGGCGAGCAGTACTTC.

This clone has a handful of counts. The rearrangement links TRBV28 to TRBJ1-1; no firm D call. Germline V lookup: CDR1 MDHEN, CDR2 SYDVKM. The CDR3 runs to 10 residues. The V and J ends lost 10 bases and 8 bases respectively, with 11 bases between them. The DNA for the CDR3 is TGTGCCACCAGACTCCTGGAAGCTTTCTTT. This sequence encodes CATRLLEAFF. Based on the CDR3 plus reference TRBV28 and TRBJ1-1, the full variable domain is DVKVTQSSRYLVKRTGEKVFLECVQDMDHENMFWYRQDPGLGLRLIYFSYDVKMKEKGDIPEGYSVSREKKERFSLILESASTNQTSMYLCATRLLEAFFGQGTRLTVV.

The chain has TRBV6-5 and TRBJ1-2; 10 nucleotides agree with TRBD1. The V segment lost 0 bases and the J segment 5 bases; nucleotides outside the gene matches: 3. This CDR3 spans 15 amino acids. CDR1 and CDR2 (germline): MNHEY, SVGAGI. CDR3 nucleotide sequence: TGTGCCAGCAGTTACTCGGACAGGGGGAGGTATGGCTACACCTTC. As protein: CASSYSDRGRYGYTF.

This clone is a singleton in its sample. The chain carries TRBV6-2 or TRBV6-3 and TRBJ2-2, with TRBD2 matching over 10 bases. This CDR3 comprises 15 residues. The V and J ends lost 6 bases and 6 bases, in that order; junction bases with no gene match: 7. The germline CDR1 and CDR2 sequences are MNHEY and SVGEGT. CDR3 sequence: CASSYSGRRAGELFF. The CDR3 bases are TGTGCCAGCAGCTATAGCGGGAGGAGGGCCGGGGAGCTGTTTTTT.

This chain connects TRBV11-3 to TRBJ2-1, with D perhaps TRBD2 (6 bases). V was pared by 0 bases and J by 10 bases, with 13 bases between. Per the germline V gene, CDR1 is SGHNT and CDR2 is YENEEA. The CDR3 loop spans 14 amino acids. The CDR3 loop is CASSLDAVREEQFF. DNA of the CDR3: TGTGCCAGCAGCTTAGATGCGGTCCGGGAGGAGCAGTTCTTC.

The chain recombines TRBV19 with TRBJ1-5; D might be TRBD1 (5 bases). V lost 3 bases and J lost 4, with 13 bases in between. CDR3 size: 15 residues. Germline V gene lookup returns CDR1 LNHDA and CDR2 SQIVND (reference sequence). The CDR3: CASSISGGRNQPQHF. For the CDR3, the DNA is TGTGCCAGTAGTATTTCGGGGGGGAGGAATCAGCCCCAGCATTTT.

The gene calls are TRBV30 and TRBJ2-3; 7 positions match TRBD1. The germline V gene has CDR1 GTSNPN and CDR2 SVGIG (reference sequence). This CDR3 is 15 amino acids long. After removal of 4 bases from V and 4 bases from J, the junction contained 11 bases not matched to a gene. The CDR3 DNA is TGTGCCTGGACCCGATCGCGACAGGGCGCAGATACGCAGTATTTT. It translates to CAWTRSRQGADTQYF.

This sequence joins TRBV11-2 and TRBJ1-1; 7 nucleotides match TRBD1. Germline CDR1 and CDR2: SGHAT and FQNNGV. The CDR3 is 15 amino acids. With V trimmed by 5 bases and J by 3 bases, 9 bases remained unmatched. The CDR3 nucleotides read TGTGCCAGCAGCCCCCAGGGGGTGGCGGACACTGAAGCTTTCTTT. Protein product: CASSPQGVADTEAFF.

The V and J genes are TRBV30 and TRBJ2-5; 14 nucleotides agree with TRBD2. CDR1 GTSNPN and CDR2 SVGIG come from the germline V gene (reference sequence). This CDR3 contains 16 residues. The ends lost 5 bases at V and 4 bases at J; junction bases unmatched: 9. The CDR3 coding sequence is TGTGCCTGGGGTAGACTAGCGGGAGGGCCGGGAGAGACCCAGTACTTC. This codes for CAWGRLAGGPGETQYF.

The chain carries TRBV6-6 and TRBJ1-1; a possible D gene is TRBD1 (5 bases). With 5 bases removed from V and 4 bases from J, the gap between germline ends came to 14 bases. CDR1 and CDR2 (germline): MNHNY, SVGAGI (reference sequence). CDR3 length equals 14 residues. CDR3 in DNA: TGTGCCAGCAGTCTCCAGGGTTTAAGCACTGAAGCTTTCTTT. It is translated as CASSLQGLSTEAFF.